This T cell receptor beta chain was profiled in a study of early T cells in non-severe SARS-CoV-2 infection (dated by TCRdb to about 2021). Notes on the research overall: Because TCR sequencing was done on bulk RNA from unsorted whole blood, the alpha and beta chains could not be paired.

Libraries were prepared through 5' RACE. The run used a NextSeq 500. In the TCR library protocol, unique molecular identifiers were attached to individual cDNA molecules to correct for PCR bias and sequencing error. TCR alpha and beta chains were both sequenced, and the abundances of alpha and beta sequences in each sample were closely correlated with each other. Regarding the original processing steps: Decombinator V4 was used to perform V gene, J gene and CDR3 annotation of TCR sequences. TCRs were defined as expanded if a significant change between any two time points was detected under a Poisson model with p below 0.0001. TCR abundances were normalised to the total number of TCRs sequenced in each sample and reported as counts per million. MAIT TCRs were defined by TRAV1-2 paired with TRAJ12, TRAJ20 or TRAJ33, and iNKT TCRs by TRAV10 paired with TRAJ18. VDJdb, accessed 1 November 2021, was searched for CMV, EBV and SARS-CoV-2 annotated TCRs, with TCRs annotated for multiple antigens excluded. TCRdb reprocessing: public reads trimmed at Q25 with fastp, clones called with MiXCR, in-frame beta chains kept. Entries that share a CDR3 protein sequence are merged under the most common genes and DNA. These V and J calls derive from TCRdb rather than the authors' analysis. The sample data list 75,000 or so distinct CDR3 sequences, and about 11% of these were observed just once. The ten largest clones represent around 5.8% of the sample.

General study outcomes and caveats: VDJdb matching was skewed toward anti-spike CD8 responses and likely underestimated virus-specific expansions, missing private and CD4 specificities.

This clonotype was counted only a few times. This clone's antigen is unknown. Per-base qualities were not stored, and no clone one base away is much larger. The germline V end is reduced by 6 bases and the J end by 3 bases; junction bases left unmatched: 13. Counted from cysteine to phenylalanine, this CDR3 has 17 amino acids. Only the CDR3 portion is preserved as DNA: 51 bases, with reading frame beginning at the first base. Looking up the germline V gene (reference sequence) yields CDR1 LNHDA and CDR2 SQIVND. The study was a case-control design nested within a healthcare worker cohort in London, UK, with weekly nasopharyngeal swab PCR tests and blood sampling. Healthcare workers were enrolled in the week of the UK lockdown, from 23 to 31 March 2020, and were followed every week for up to roughly 16 weeks.

The clonotype originates from an adult who was a healthcare worker with PCR-confirmed SARS-CoV-2 infection or an uninfected control (not recorded which). The V and J genes are TRBV19 and TRBJ2-4; 8 junctional bases match TRBD2. The sample was whole blood. Read as DNA, the sequence is TGTGCCAGTAGCCATCTTGGCGGGGGGAGGGACAAAAACATTCAGTACTTC. This codes for CASSHLGGGRDKNIQYF.